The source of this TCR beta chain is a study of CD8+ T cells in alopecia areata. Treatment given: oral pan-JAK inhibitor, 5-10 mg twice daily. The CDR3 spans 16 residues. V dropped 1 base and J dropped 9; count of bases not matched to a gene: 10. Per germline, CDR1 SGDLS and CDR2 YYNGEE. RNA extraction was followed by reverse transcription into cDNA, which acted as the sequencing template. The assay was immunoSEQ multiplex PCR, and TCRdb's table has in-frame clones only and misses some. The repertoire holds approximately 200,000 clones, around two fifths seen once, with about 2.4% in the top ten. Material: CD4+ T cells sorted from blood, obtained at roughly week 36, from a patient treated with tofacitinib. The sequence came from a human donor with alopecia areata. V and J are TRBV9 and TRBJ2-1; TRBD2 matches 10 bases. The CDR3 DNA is TGTGCCAGCAGCGTATCAGCGGGAGGGCTTTCAAGTGAGCAGTTCTTC. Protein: CASSVSAGGLSSEQFF.